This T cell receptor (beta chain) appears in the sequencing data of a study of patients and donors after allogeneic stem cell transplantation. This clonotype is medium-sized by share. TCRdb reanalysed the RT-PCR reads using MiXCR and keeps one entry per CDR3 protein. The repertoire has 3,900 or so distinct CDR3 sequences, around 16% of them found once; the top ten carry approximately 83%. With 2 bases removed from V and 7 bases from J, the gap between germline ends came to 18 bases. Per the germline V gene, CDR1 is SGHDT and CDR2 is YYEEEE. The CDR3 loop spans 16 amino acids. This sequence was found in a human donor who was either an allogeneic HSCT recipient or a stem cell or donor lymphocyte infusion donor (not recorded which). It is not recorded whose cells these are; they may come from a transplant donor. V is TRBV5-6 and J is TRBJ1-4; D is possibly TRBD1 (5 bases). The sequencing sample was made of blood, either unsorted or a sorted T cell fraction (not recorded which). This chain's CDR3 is CASSFLSSQGSEKLFF. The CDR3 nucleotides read TGTGCCAGCAGCTTTTTATCCTCGCAGGGAAGTGAAAAACTGTTTTTT.